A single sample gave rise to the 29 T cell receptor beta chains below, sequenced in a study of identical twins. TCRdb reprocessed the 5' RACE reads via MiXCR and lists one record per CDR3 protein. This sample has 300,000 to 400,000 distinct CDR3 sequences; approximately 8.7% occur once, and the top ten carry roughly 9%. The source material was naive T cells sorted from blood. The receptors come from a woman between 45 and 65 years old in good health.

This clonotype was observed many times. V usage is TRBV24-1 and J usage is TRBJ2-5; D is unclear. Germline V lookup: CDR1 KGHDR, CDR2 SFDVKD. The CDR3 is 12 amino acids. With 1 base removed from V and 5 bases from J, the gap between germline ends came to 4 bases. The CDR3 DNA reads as TGTGCCACCAGTGATTTTGGGGAGACCCAGTACTTC. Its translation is CATSDFGETQYF.

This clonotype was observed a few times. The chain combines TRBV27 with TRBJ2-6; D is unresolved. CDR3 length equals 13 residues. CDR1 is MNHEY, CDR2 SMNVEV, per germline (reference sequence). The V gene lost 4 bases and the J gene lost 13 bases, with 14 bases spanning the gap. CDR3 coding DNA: TGTGCCAGCAGTTCCAACCCTGCCCGGGTCCTGACTTTC. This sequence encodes CASSSNPARVLTF.

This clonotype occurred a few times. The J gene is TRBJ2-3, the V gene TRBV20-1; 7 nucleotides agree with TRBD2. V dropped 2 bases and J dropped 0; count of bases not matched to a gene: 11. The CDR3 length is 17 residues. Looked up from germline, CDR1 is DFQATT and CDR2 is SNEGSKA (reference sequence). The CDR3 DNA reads TGCAGTGCTAGATCAACGAGCGGGACCTCTAGCACAGATACGCAGTATTTT. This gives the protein CSARSTSGTSSTDTQYF.

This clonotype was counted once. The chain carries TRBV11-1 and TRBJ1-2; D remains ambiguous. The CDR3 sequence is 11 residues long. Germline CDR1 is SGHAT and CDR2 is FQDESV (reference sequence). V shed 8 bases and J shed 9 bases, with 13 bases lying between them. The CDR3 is CASGSGYRYTF. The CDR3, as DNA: TGTGCCAGCGGTTCAGGTTATCGCTACACCTTC.

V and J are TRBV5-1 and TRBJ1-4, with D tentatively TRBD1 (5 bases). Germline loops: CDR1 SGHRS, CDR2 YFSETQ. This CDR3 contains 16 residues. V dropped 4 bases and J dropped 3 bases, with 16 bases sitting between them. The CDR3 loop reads CASSLSSGGANEKLFF. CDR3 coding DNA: TGCGCCAGCAGCCTGTCCAGCGGGGGAGCTAATGAAAAACTGTTTTTT. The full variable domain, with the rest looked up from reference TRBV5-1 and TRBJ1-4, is KAGVTQTPRYLIKTRGQQVTLSCSPISGHRSVSWYQQTPGQGLQFLFEYFSETQRNKGNFPGRFSGRQFSNSRSEMNVSTLELGDSALYLCASSLSSGGANEKLFFGSGTQLSVL.

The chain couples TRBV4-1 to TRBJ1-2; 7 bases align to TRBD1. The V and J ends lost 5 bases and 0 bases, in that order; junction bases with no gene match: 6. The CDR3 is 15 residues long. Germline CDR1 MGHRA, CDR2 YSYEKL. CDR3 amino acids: CASSSEQGSNYGYTF. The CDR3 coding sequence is TGCGCCAGCAGCTCTGAACAGGGGTCTAACTATGGCTACACCTTC.

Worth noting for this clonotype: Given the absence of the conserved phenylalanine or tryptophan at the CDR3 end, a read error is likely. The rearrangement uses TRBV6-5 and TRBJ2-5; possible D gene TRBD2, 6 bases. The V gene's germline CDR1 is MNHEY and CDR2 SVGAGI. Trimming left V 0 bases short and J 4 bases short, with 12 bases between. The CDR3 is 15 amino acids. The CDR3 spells CASSYSGRSIETQYS. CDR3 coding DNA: TGTGCCAGCAGTTACTCGGGGAGGAGTATAGAGACCCAGTACTCC.

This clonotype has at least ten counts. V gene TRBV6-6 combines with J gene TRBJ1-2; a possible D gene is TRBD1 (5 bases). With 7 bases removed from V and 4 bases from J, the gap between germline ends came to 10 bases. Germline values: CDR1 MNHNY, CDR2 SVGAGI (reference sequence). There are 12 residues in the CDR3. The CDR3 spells CASNQGPYGYTF. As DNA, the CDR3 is TGTGCCAGCAATCAGGGCCCCTATGGCTACACCTTC.

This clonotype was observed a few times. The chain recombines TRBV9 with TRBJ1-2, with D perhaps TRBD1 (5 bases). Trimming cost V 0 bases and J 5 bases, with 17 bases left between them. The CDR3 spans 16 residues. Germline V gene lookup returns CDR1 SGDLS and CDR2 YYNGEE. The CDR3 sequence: CASSVAQRPGIYGYTF. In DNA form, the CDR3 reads TGTGCCAGCAGCGTAGCACAGCGACCAGGGATTTATGGCTACACCTTC.

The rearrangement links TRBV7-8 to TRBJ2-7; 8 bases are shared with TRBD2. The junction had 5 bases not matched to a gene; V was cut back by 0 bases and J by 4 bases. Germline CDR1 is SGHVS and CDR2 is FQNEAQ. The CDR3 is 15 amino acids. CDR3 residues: CASSLAAAGAYEQYF. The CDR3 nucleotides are TGTGCCAGCAGCTTAGCGGCAGCGGGAGCTTACGAGCAGTACTTC.

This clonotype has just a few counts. CDR3 region: CASSLVLPGQDYEQYF. The CDR3 DNA is TGTGCCAGCAGCTTAGTCCTCCCGGGCCAGGACTACGAGCAGTACTTC. V gene TRBV11-2 combines with J gene TRBJ2-7; D gene unclear. Germline V CDR1 and CDR2: SGHAT, FQNNGV. V shed 1 base and J shed 3 bases, with 16 bases lying between them. This CDR3 contains 16 residues.

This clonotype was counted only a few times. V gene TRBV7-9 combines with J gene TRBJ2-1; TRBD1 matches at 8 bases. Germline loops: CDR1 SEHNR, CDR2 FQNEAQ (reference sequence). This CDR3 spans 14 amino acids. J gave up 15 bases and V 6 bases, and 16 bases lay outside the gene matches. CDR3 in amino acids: CASSPGQGLYQLFF. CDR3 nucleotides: TGTGCCAGCAGTCCCGGACAGGGCCTCTATCAATTGTTCTTC. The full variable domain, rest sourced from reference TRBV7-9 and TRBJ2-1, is DTGVSQNPRHKITKRGQNVTFRCDPISEHNRLYWYRQTLGQGPEFLTYFQNEAQLEKSRLLSDRFSAERPKGSFSTLEIQRTEQGDSAMYLCASSPGQGLYQLFFGPGTRLTVL.

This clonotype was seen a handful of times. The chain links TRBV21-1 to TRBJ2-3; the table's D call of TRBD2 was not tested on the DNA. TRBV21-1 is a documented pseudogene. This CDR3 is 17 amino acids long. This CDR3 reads CASSKEVASTDPDTQYF. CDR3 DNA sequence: TGTGCCAGCAGCAAAGAAGTAGCTAGTACGGATCCGGATACGCAGTATTTT.

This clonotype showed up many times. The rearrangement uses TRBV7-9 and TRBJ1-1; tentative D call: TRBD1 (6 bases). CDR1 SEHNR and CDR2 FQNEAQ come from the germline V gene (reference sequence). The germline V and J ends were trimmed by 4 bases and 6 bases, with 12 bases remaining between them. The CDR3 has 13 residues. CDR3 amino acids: CASSSRGGAEAFF. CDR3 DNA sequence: TGTGCCAGCAGCTCCAGGGGAGGGGCTGAAGCTTTCTTT.

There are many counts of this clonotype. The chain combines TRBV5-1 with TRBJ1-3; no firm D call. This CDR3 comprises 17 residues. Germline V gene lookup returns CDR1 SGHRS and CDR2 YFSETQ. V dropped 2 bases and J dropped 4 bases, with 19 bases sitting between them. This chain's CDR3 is CASSFGARHLTGNTIYF. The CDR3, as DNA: TGCGCCAGCAGCTTCGGTGCGAGGCACCTAACAGGAAACACCATATATTTT.

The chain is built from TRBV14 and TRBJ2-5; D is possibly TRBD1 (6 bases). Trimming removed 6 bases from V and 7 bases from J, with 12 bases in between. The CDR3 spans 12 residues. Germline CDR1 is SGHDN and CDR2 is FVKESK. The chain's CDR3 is CASRDSVGTQYF. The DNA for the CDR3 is TGTGCCAGCAGGGACAGTGTGGGGACCCAGTACTTC.

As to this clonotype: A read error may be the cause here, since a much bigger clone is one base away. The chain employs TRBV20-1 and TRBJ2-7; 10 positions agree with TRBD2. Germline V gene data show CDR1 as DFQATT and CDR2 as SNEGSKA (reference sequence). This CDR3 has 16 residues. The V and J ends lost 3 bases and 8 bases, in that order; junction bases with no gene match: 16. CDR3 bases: TGCAGTGCTAGGCCTCCGAGCGGGAGGGCCCGCGACCAGCAGTACTTC. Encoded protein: CSARPPSGRARDQQYF.

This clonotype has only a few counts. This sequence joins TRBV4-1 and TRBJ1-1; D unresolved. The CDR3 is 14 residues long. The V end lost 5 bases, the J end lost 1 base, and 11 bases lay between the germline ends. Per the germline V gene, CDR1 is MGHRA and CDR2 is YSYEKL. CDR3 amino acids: CASSNYATNTEAFF. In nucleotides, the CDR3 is TGCGCCAGCAGCAACTACGCGACGAACACTGAAGCTTTCTTT.

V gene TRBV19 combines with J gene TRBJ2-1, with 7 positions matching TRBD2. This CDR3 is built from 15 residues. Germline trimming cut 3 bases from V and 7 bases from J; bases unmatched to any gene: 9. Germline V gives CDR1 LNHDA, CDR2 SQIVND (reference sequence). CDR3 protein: CASSIPTSRTNEQFF. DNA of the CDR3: TGTGCCAGTAGTATCCCGACTAGCCGGACGAATGAGCAGTTCTTC.

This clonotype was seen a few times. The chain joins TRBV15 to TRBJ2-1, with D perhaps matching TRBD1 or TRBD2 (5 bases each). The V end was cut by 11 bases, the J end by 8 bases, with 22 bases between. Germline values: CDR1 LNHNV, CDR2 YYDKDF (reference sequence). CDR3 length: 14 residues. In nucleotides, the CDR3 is TGTGCCGCTTCCCGGGACCGAACTGGTCATGAGCAGTTCTTC. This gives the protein CAASRDRTGHEQFF.

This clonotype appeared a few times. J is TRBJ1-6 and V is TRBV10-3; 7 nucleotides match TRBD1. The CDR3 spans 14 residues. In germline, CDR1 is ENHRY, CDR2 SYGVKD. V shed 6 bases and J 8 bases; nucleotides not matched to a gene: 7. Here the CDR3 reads CAIRGDSGDSPLHF. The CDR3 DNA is TGTGCCATCAGGGGGGACAGCGGGGATTCACCCCTCCACTTT.

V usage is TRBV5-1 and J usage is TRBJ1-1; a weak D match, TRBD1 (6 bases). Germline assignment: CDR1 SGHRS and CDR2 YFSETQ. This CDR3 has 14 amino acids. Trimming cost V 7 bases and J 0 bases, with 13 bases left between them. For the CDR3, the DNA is TGCGCCAGCGAAGGGGGTTCCATGAACACTGAAGCTTTCTTT. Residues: CASEGGSMNTEAFF.

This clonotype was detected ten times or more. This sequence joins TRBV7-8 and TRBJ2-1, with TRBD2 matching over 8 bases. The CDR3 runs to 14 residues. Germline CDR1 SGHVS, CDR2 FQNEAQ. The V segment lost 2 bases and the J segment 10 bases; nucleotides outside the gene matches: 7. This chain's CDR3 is CASSLKLAASEQFF. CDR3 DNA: TGTGCCAGCAGCTTAAAACTAGCGGCCAGCGAGCAGTTCTTC.

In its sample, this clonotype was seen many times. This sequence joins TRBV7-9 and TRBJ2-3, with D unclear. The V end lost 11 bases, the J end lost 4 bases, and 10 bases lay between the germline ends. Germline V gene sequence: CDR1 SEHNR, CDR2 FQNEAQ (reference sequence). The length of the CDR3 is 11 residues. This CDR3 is CAGTSADTQYF. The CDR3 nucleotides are TGTGCCGGCACGTCTGCAGATACGCAGTATTTT.

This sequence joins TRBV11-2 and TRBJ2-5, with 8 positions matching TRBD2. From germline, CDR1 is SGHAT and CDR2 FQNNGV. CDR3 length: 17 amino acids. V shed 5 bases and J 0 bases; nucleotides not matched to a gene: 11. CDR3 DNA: TGTGCCAGCAGCCCGCGCGGGACTAGGGGGTACCAAGAGACCCAGTACTTC. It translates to CASSPRGTRGYQETQYF. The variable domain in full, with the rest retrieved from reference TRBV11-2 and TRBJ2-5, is EAGVAQSPRYKIIEKRQSVAFWCNPISGHATLYWYQQILGQGPKLLIQFQNNGVVDDSQLPKDRFSAERLKGVDSTLKIQPAKLEDSAVYLCASSPRGTRGYQETQYFGPGTRLLVL.

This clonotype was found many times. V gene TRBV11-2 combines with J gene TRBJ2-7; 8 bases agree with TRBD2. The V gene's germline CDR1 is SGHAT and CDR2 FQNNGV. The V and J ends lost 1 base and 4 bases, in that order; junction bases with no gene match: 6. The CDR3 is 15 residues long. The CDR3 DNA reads TGTGCCAGCAGCTTAGCCGCGGGACTAGGGTACGAGCAGTACTTC. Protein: CASSLAAGLGYEQYF.

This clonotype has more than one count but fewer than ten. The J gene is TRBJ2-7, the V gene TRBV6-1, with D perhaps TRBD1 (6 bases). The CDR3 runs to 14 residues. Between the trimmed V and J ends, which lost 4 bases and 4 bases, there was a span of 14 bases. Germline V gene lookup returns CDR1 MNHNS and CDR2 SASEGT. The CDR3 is CASSAAGAKYEQYV. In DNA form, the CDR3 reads TGTGCCAGCAGTGCGGCAGGGGCGAAGTACGAGCAGTACGTC.

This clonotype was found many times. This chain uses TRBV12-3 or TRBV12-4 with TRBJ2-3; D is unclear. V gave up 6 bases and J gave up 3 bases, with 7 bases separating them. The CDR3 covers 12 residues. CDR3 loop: CASSLITDTQYF. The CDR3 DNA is TGTGCCAGCAGCCTCATAACAGATACGCAGTATTTT.

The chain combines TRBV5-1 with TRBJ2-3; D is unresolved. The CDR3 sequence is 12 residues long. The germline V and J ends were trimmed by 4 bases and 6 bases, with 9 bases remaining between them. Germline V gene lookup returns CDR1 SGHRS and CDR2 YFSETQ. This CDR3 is CASSLFGDTQYF. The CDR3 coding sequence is TGCGCCAGCAGCCTTTTCGGGGATACGCAGTATTTT.